This TCR beta chain was sequenced in a study of blood T cell repertoires in COVID-19. Participants' own reports of clinical history determined their cohort assignment. Original data processing: Reference gene primer amplification gave estimated nucleated cell counts. Assay used: immunoSEQ multiplex PCR; TCRdb lists only in-frame clones, some missing. V, J and clone size derive from that table, while D and trimming were established from the DNA sequence. Found here are roughly 130,000 clones, approximately 81% of them singletons; the top ten hold about 5.5%. Germline V gene data show CDR1 as SGHKS and CDR2 as YYEKEE (reference sequence). Losses at the gene ends were 1 base for V and 2 bases for J; bases not matched to a gene: 4. The CDR3 is made up of 15 amino acids.

Sequencing input: PBMCs or T cells enriched from blood (not recorded which). The V call is TRBV5-5, the J call TRBJ2-3, with 7 positions matching TRBD2. This clonotype was obtained from a man aged 35 to 55 with acute COVID-19. CDR3 region: CASSLSSGITDTQYF. CDR3 sequence (DNA): TGTGCCAGCAGCTTGTCTAGCGGTATCACAGATACGCAGTATTTT.